Listed here are 31 T cell receptor beta chains from one sample, sequenced in a study of CD8+ T cells in alopecia areata. Sequencing templates came from extracted RNA that was reverse transcribed into cDNA. This table comes from immunoSEQ multiplex PCR, and its TCRdb copy is limited to in-frame clones, with some not included. The data show 98,000 or so clones, with roughly 64% seen just once and roughly 20% held by the top ten. Material: CD8+ T cells sorted from blood. Source of these receptors: a human donor in good health.

In its sample, this clone was seen a few times. CDR3 loop: CASSLEGTDTQYF. CDR3 nucleotide sequence: TGTGCCAGCAGCTTAGAGGGCACAGATACGCAGTATTTT. This sequence joins TRBV11-2 and TRBJ2-3; no firm D call. The germline V gene has CDR1 SGHAT and CDR2 FQNNGV. Trimming pared 0 bases from V and 1 base from J, leaving 2 bases between. This CDR3 region has 13 residues.

The chain combines TRBV18 with TRBJ1-2; D gene uncertain. CDR1 is KGHSH and CDR2 is LQKENI in the germline V gene. Trimming pared 2 bases from V and 4 bases from J, leaving 14 bases between. The CDR3 length is 15 residues. In DNA form, the CDR3 reads TGTGCCAGCTCACCAGCCGAAAACCTCCGCTATGGCTACACCTTC. Residues: CASSPAENLRYGYTF.

This clone came up a few times. The J gene is TRBJ2-7, the V gene TRBV13, with D hard to call. The germline V gene encodes CDR1 PRHDT and CDR2 FYEKMQ (reference sequence). V gave up 5 bases and J gave up 1 base, with 9 bases separating them. The CDR3 contains 13 residues. CDR3 in amino acids: CASSPPASYEQYF. CDR3 nucleotides: TGTGCCAGCAGCCCCCCCGCATCCTACGAGCAGTACTTC.

The chain uses TRBV19 and TRBJ2-1; TRBD2 matches 14 bases. Germline loops: CDR1 LNHDA, CDR2 SQIVND (reference sequence). This CDR3 spans 16 amino acids. The V gene end was trimmed by 5 bases and the J gene end by 7 bases; junction bases not matched to a gene: 7. The CDR3, as DNA: TGTGCCAGTAGTCACGGACTAGCGGGGGGTGGGAATGAGCAGTTCTTC. Translated: CASSHGLAGGGNEQFF.

This chain links TRBV30 with TRBJ2-7, with D perhaps matching TRBD1 or TRBD2 (5 bases each). Trimming removed 3 bases from V and 4 bases from J, with 13 bases in between. Germline values: CDR1 GTSNPN, CDR2 SVGIG (reference sequence). CDR3 length: 13 amino acids. The CDR3 DNA is TGTGCCTGGAGCCTGGGACGGTCGTACGAGCAGTACTTC. It codes for CAWSLGRSYEQYF.

The chain recombines TRBV19 with TRBJ1-1, with D unclear. The CDR3 runs to 13 residues. Germline CDR1 reads LNHDA; CDR2 reads SQIVND (reference sequence). V lost 5 bases and J lost 2, with 9 bases in between. In DNA form, the CDR3 reads TGTGCCAGTAGTGTGGTAGAAAACACTGAAGCTTTCTTT. The encoded protein is CASSVVENTEAFF.

This clone was seen a few times. This chain links TRBV13 with TRBJ2-1; D is unresolved. CDR3 length: 14 amino acids. Germline CDR1 is PRHDT and CDR2 is FYEKMQ (reference sequence). V lost 4 bases and J lost 5, with 12 bases in between. The DNA for the CDR3 is TGTGCCAGCAGCTCCCGCCGACGTAACAATGAGCAGTTCTTC. Amino acids: CASSSRRRNNEQFF. Full variable domain (missing parts from reference TRBV13 and TRBJ2-1): AAGVIQSPRHLIKEKRETATLKCYPIPRHDTVYWYQQGPGQDPQFLISFYEKMQSDKGSIPDRFSAQQFSDYHSELNMSSLELGDSALYFCASSSRRRNNEQFFGPGTRLTVL.

The rearrangement joins TRBV5-1 to TRBJ2-7; weak D call: TRBD1 (6 bases). In germline, CDR1 is SGHRS, CDR2 YFSETQ. The CDR3 runs to 14 residues. V lost 3 bases and J lost 5, with 15 bases in between. The CDR3 sequence is CASSSTGFSNEQYF. As DNA, the CDR3 is TGCGCCAGCAGCTCAACAGGGTTTTCGAACGAGCAGTACTTC.

This clone has only a few counts. The chain joins TRBV13 to TRBJ1-1; TRBD1 matches at 7 bases. Germline CDR1 and CDR2: PRHDT and FYEKMQ (reference sequence). The CDR3 loop spans 12 amino acids. The junction had 3 bases not matched to a gene; V was cut back by 5 bases and J by 6 bases. The CDR3 loop is CASSQTGPEAFF. The CDR3 region has the DNA TGTGCCAGCAGCCAGACAGGGCCTGAAGCTTTCTTT.

The rearrangement joins TRBV30 to TRBJ2-2, with 7 bases aligning to TRBD1. Germline V gene lookup returns CDR1 GTSNPN and CDR2 SVGIG (reference sequence). The CDR3 spans 15 residues. Germline trimming cut 3 bases from V and 4 bases from J; bases unmatched to any gene: 8. The CDR3 DNA follows: TGTGCCTGGAGGGGACAGCCGGGGAGCACCGGGGAGCTGTTTTTT. Its protein is CAWRGQPGSTGELFF.

This chain connects TRBV7-9 to TRBJ2-1; TRBD1 is a possible D gene (6 bases). Germline V lookup: CDR1 SEHNR, CDR2 FQNEAQ (reference sequence). With 4 bases removed from V and 4 bases from J, the gap between germline ends came to 20 bases. The CDR3 extends over 17 amino acids. CDR3: CASSSRWTAARYNEQFF. The CDR3 DNA sequence: TGTGCCAGCAGCTCCCGATGGACAGCGGCTAGGTACAATGAGCAGTTCTTC.

This clone was seen ten or more times. The rearrangement links TRBV28 to TRBJ2-5, with D perhaps TRBD1 or TRBD2 (6 bases each). The CDR3 sequence is 16 residues long. The V and J ends lost 3 bases and 2 bases respectively, with 16 bases between them. Germline CDR1 is MDHEN and CDR2 is SYDVKM. CDR3 in amino acids: CASSLRPGARQETQYF. The CDR3 bases are TGTGCCAGCAGTTTGAGGCCGGGGGCTAGGCAAGAGACCCAGTACTTC.

This clone occurred once. The chain is built from TRBV4-3 and TRBJ1-6; D ambiguous. Germline CDR1 reads LGHNA; CDR2 reads YSLEER. The CDR3 has 15 amino acids. V lost 6 bases and J lost 7, with 16 bases in between. DNA of the CDR3: TGCGCCAGCAGACTTACCGGGAAAGTAAATTCACCCCTCCACTTT. It translates to CASRLTGKVNSPLHF.

J is TRBJ2-1 and V is TRBV5-6; maybe TRBD2 (6 bases). CDR1 is SGHDT and CDR2 is YYEEEE in the germline V gene. Trimming stripped 0 bases from V and 9 bases from J, with 10 bases between. The CDR3 sequence is 13 residues long. The chain's CDR3 is CASSLGLGAEQFF. The CDR3 DNA reads TGTGCCAGCAGCTTGGGACTAGGGGCTGAGCAGTTCTTC.

The chain uses TRBV23-1 and TRBJ2-7, with D possibly matching TRBD1 (6 bases). TRBV23-1 is given ORF status, its function remaining uncertain. The CDR3 has 15 residues. V was clipped by 1 base and J by 2 bases, with 12 bases between them. The CDR3 DNA sequence: TGCGCCAGCAGTCAATATCGCGACAGGACCTACGAGCAGTACTTC. Translating it yields CASSQYRDRTYEQYF.

V usage is TRBV11-2 and J usage is TRBJ1-5; D possibly corresponds to TRBD1 (5 bases). The CDR3 covers 16 residues. Trimming removed 1 base at V and 3 bases at J, with 13 bases between. Germline V gives CDR1 SGHAT, CDR2 FQNNGV. CDR3 nucleotides: TGTGCCAGCAGCTTAGGAGGGTGGGGGGTCAATCAGCCCCAGCATTTT. Translated, it gives CASSLGGWGVNQPQHF.

The V call is TRBV19, the J call TRBJ2-4; D perhaps matches TRBD2 (5 bases). The V end lost 10 bases, the J end lost 2 bases, and 18 bases lay between the germline ends. Germline lookup yields CDR1 LNHDA and CDR2 SQIVND (reference sequence). The CDR3 contains 15 residues. The CDR3 protein is CAIPPRALPKNIQYF. The CDR3 DNA reads TGTGCCATCCCTCCGCGGGCCCTTCCCAAAAACATTCAGTACTTC.

The chain joins TRBV7-8 to TRBJ2-7; TRBD2 is a possible D gene (6 bases). Between the trimmed V and J ends, which lost 6 bases and 3 bases, there was a span of 12 bases. The CDR3 has 13 amino acids. In germline, CDR1 is SGHVS, CDR2 FQNEAQ. Written as DNA, the CDR3 is TGTGCCAGCAGGGGACTCAACGTCTACGAGCAGTACTTC. Its translation: CASRGLNVYEQYF.

This clone came up a few times. CDR3: CASSTGENTEAFF. In DNA form, the CDR3 reads TGTGCCAGCAGTACAGGGGAAAACACTGAAGCTTTCTTT. The chain combines TRBV6-1 with TRBJ1-1; 7 bases agree with TRBD1. Per germline, CDR1 MNHNS and CDR2 SASEGT. V dropped 5 bases and J dropped 2; count of bases not matched to a gene: 2. The CDR3 spans 13 residues.

The chain carries TRBV9 and TRBJ2-2; 7 bases are shared with TRBD2. Losses at the gene ends were 5 bases for V and 5 bases for J; bases not matched to a gene: 9. The CDR3 is made up of 15 amino acids. Germline V gene sequence: CDR1 SGDLS, CDR2 YYNGEE. In DNA form, the CDR3 reads TGTGCCAGCAGGCCAACGGGGCGGGGGACCGGGGAGCTGTTTTTT. Its protein is CASRPTGRGTGELFF. Drawing the rest from reference TRBV9 and TRBJ2-2, the complete variable domain is DSGVTQTPKHLITATGQRVTLRCSPRSGDLSVYWYQQSLDQGLQFLIQYYNGEERAKGNILERFSAQQFPDLHSELNLSSLELGDSALYFCASRPTGRGTGELFFGEGSRLTVL.

The chain links TRBV6-6 to TRBJ1-1; D uncertain. The CDR3 extends over 14 amino acids. Looked up from germline, CDR1 is MNHNY and CDR2 is SVGAGI (reference sequence). V was clipped by 0 bases and J by 1 base, with 6 bases between them. Written as DNA, the CDR3 is TGTGCCAGCAGTTACTCAGCAGAGAACACTGAAGCTTTCTTT. As protein: CASSYSAENTEAFF.

For the CDR3, the DNA is TGTGCCAGCAGCTTCGGGACAGGGGTCTACGAGCAGTACTTC. Protein sequence: CASSFGTGVYEQYF. The V gene is TRBV5-4, the J gene TRBJ2-7; 10 bases line up with TRBD1. V lost 2 bases, J lost 3 bases, and 2 bases stayed unmatched. The CDR3 has 14 amino acids. Germline values: CDR1 SGHNT, CDR2 YYREEE (reference sequence).

The CDR3 bases are TGTGCCAGCAGTGGGGCGGGGACAGAGTTCTACGAGCAGTACTTC. Amino acid sequence: CASSGAGTEFYEQYF. V and J are TRBV2 and TRBJ2-7; the D gene is possibly TRBD1 (7 bases). Per germline, CDR1 SNHLY and CDR2 FYNNEI. This CDR3 is 15 amino acids long. The ends were cut back, 4 bases at V and 3 bases at J, with 16 bases in the middle.

This clone showed up just a few times. This chain uses TRBV29-1 with TRBJ1-5, with no clear D. Per germline, CDR1 SQVTM and CDR2 ANQGSEA. Trimming took 5 bases from V and 3 from J, leaving 8 bases between them. The CDR3 is made up of 12 amino acids. For the CDR3, the DNA is TGCAGCGTTTCCCATTCCAATCAGCCCCAGCATTTT. This gives the protein CSVSHSNQPQHF.

This clone was counted only a few times. The chain recombines TRBV6-5 with TRBJ2-6; D ambiguous. The V and J ends lost 8 bases and 0 bases respectively, with 8 bases between them. The germline V gene encodes CDR1 MNHEY and CDR2 SVGAGI. The CDR3 is 14 residues long. CDR3 residues: CASQDVSGANVLTF. The CDR3 DNA is TGTGCCAGCCAGGATGTCTCTGGGGCCAACGTCCTGACTTTC.

V gene TRBV6-6 combines with J gene TRBJ2-7; D is possibly TRBD1 (5 bases). Trimming left V 8 bases short and J 0 bases short, with 17 bases between. The CDR3 is made up of 15 amino acids. CDR1 and CDR2 from the germline V gene are MNHNY and SVGAGI (reference sequence). This CDR3 reads CASHIGATSSYEQYF. The CDR3 nucleotides are TGTGCCAGCCACATTGGGGCCACGAGCTCCTACGAGCAGTACTTC.

J is TRBJ2-2 and V is TRBV13; no definite D call. Between the trimmed V and J ends, which lost 6 bases and 6 bases, there was a span of 8 bases. Germline lookup yields CDR1 PRHDT and CDR2 FYEKMQ (reference sequence). This CDR3 contains 12 residues. In nucleotides, the CDR3 is TGTGCCAGCAGGAAGACCGCCGGGGAGCTGTTTTTT. This encodes CASRKTAGELFF.

The V call is TRBV7-8, the J call TRBJ2-2, with a possible D match to TRBD2 (6 bases). V lost 3 bases, J lost 1 base, and 18 bases lay in between. CDR3 length: 18 amino acids. CDR1 is SGHVS and CDR2 is FQNEAQ in the germline V gene. In DNA form, the CDR3 reads TGTGCCAGCAGCTTCCCCAGGAGCGGAGCGGGGAACACCGGGGAGCTGTTTTTT. Encoded protein: CASSFPRSGAGNTGELFF.

The chain has TRBV6-6 and TRBJ2-2; TRBD1 agrees at 9 bases. This CDR3 has 14 residues. V shed 5 bases, J shed 6 bases, and the junction held 4 bases outside the gene matches. Germline V gives CDR1 MNHNY, CDR2 SVGAGI (reference sequence). This chain's CDR3 is CASSAWDRAGELFF. The CDR3 DNA follows: TGTGCCAGCAGTGCCTGGGACAGGGCCGGGGAGCTGTTTTTT.

This CDR3 is CASSLYRDNEQFF. DNA for the CDR3: TGTGCCAGCAGTTTGTATAGAGACAATGAGCAGTTCTTC. This chain links TRBV28 with TRBJ2-1; no definite D call. From germline, CDR1 is MDHEN and CDR2 SYDVKM. Between the trimmed V and J ends, which lost 3 bases and 5 bases, there was a span of 8 bases. The CDR3 has 13 residues.

About this clone itself: Sequence at one end of the junction differs from germline and may be a read error. The CDR3 DNA reads as TGTGCCAGCAGTTGGCGGGGCAACGATCAGTACTTC. It specifies CASSWRGNDQYF. V usage is TRBV28 and J usage is TRBJ2-7; weak D call: TRBD2 (6 bases). The CDR3 is made up of 12 amino acids. From germline, CDR1 is MDHEN and CDR2 SYDVKM.